Listed below are T cell receptor beta chains from one sample, sequenced in a study of T cell repertoires in cytomegalovirus infection. Their antigens remain unidentified. TCRdb ran MiXCR on the reads and lists one entry per CDR3 protein. The data contain about 700,000 distinct CDR3 sequences, approximately 33% of them singletons. Sequencing used cultured PBMCs, obtained from culture after CMV antigen stimulation. The receptors stem from a human donor in good health (CMV status not recorded). Some clones in this sample may be carry-over from other donors' samples. Each CDR3 is given with its conserved first and last residue. A D gene is named only where the DNA matches it firmly. The listing skips clone size in some rows; elsewhere it reads once, few, many or a size class.

clone size | J gene | D gene | V gene | CDR3 protein | CDR3 DNA
- | TRBJ1-2 | - | TRBV29-1 | CSTPGDGYTF | TGCAGCACCCCCGGGGATGGCTACACCTTC
few | TRBJ2-1 | - | TRBV7-2 | CASSWNSYNEQFF | TGTGCCAGCAGCTGGAACTCCTACAATGAGCAGTTCTTC
- | TRBJ2-2 | - | TRBV12-3/TRBV12-4 | CASTDGESSTGELFF | TGTGCCTCAACGGACGGCGAAAGTTCCACCGGGGAGCTGTTTTTT
- | TRBJ2-3 | - | TRBV6-5 | CASKAGTDTQYF | TGTGCCAGCAAAGCGGGCACAGATACGCAGTATTTT
few | TRBJ1-2 | - | TRBV12-3/TRBV12-4 | CASSSKTGQSFYGYTF | TGTGCCAGCAGTTCCAAGACAGGACAGTCCTTCTATGGCTACACCTTC
- | TRBJ2-1 | - | TRBV2 | CASSATGDEQFF | TGTGCCAGCAGTGCGACCGGGGATGAGCAGTTCTTC
- | TRBJ2-7 | TRBD2 | TRBV6-5 | CASSSRLWTSGGPITYEQYF | TGTGCCAGCAGTTCCCGACTCTGGACTAGCGGGGGGCCCATTACCTACGAGCAGTACTTC
many | TRBJ2-5 | TRBD2 | TRBV7-2 | CASSPSGGAGETQYF | TGTGCCAGCAGCCCGAGCGGGGGGGCCGGAGAGACCCAGTACTTC
- | TRBJ2-1 | TRBD1 | TRBV10-3 | CAIRARDRADNEQFF | TGTGCCATCAGGGCCCGGGACAGGGCTGACAATGAGCAGTTCTTC
- | TRBJ1-1 | - | TRBV29-1 | CSVTRGSWNTEAFF | TGCAGCGTGACTAGAGGCAGTTGGAACACTGAAGCTTTCTTT
- | TRBJ1-1 | - | TRBV29-1 | CSVEGVTEAFF | TGCAGCGTTGAAGGTGTCACTGAAGCTTTCTTT
- | TRBJ1-3 | - | TRBV12-3/TRBV12-4 | CASSPRSVQGNTIYF | TGTGCCAGCAGTCCCCGGTCCGTGCAAGGAAACACCATATATTTT
- | TRBJ2-1 | - | TRBV14 | CASSGRTYNEQFF | TGTGCCAGCAGCGGGCGAACCTACAATGAGCAGTTCTTC
- | TRBJ1-3 | - | TRBV6-5 | CASSYMVGGNTIYF | TGTGCCAGCAGTTACATGGTGGGGGGAAACACCATATATTTT